This T cell receptor beta chain was obtained from a study of T cell responses to AZD1222 COVID-19 vaccine. TCRdb's table, derived via immunoSEQ multiplex PCR, lists solely in-frame clones and lacks some. The sample lists 25,000 to 35,000 clones, more than 70% seen once, with 4.5% to 7% in the top ten. V lost 4 bases and J 8 bases, leaving 12 bases between the germline ends. CDR3 length equals 12 residues. Germline V gene lookup returns CDR1 SGHNT and CDR2 YYREEE (reference sequence). This chain joins TRBV5-4 and TRBJ1-2, with TRBD1 as a possible D gene (6 bases). The TCR originated in an adult in good health. Sample: peripheral blood, taken on day 0 of AZD1222 vaccination. CDR3 sequence (DNA): TGTGCCAGCAGCACACAGGGCCGAGGCTACACCTTC. This sequence encodes CASSTQGRGYTF. The variable domain in full, completed from reference TRBV5-4 and TRBJ1-2, reads ETGVTQSPTHLIKTRGQQVTLRCSSQSGHNTVSWYQQALGQGPQFIFQYYREEENGRGNFPPRFSGLQFPNYSSELNVNALELDDSALYLCASSTQGRGYTFGSGTRLTVV.